The 17 T cell receptor beta chains reported below all come from one sample, sequenced in a study of shared clonotypes between healthy human individuals. Sequencing used immunoSEQ multiplex PCR; TCRdb keeps in-frame clones, though not all of them. This table holds some 2.3 million clones, approximately 95% found once. The sequenced sample was naive CD4+ T cells from PBMCs. Subset of the sample: CD45RA+ positively selected. These receptors were taken from a man between 18 and 29 years old in good health. Some clones in this sample may be carry-over from other donors' samples.

This clone appeared a single time. This CDR3 is also generated by other DNA sequences in the sample. The chain carries TRBV27 and TRBJ1-2; 8 bases align to TRBD1. V lost 6 bases to trimming and J lost 2 bases; unmatched junction nucleotides: 2. The CDR3 sequence is 13 residues long. The germline gives CDR1 MNHEY, CDR2 SMNVEV (reference sequence). CDR3: CASSRTGNYGYTF. CDR3 nucleotides: TGTGCCAGCAGCAGGACAGGGAACTATGGCTACACCTTC.

V usage is TRBV4-3 and J usage is TRBJ2-5, with D tentatively TRBD2 (6 bases). The DNA end is a closer match to TRBJ2-7, so the J assignment may be wrong. The germline V gene encodes CDR1 LGHNA and CDR2 YSLEER. The CDR3 is 15 amino acids. The CDR3 DNA follows: TGCGCCAGCAGCCAAAGTTACGGGAGCTCCTACGAGCAGTACTTC. Translation gives CASSQSYGSSYEQYF.

The rearrangement links TRBV28 to TRBJ1-1; 9 positions match TRBD1. Losses at the gene ends were 5 bases for V and 1 base for J; bases not matched to a gene: 14. Per the germline V gene, CDR1 is MDHEN and CDR2 is SYDVKM. The CDR3 extends over 18 amino acids. CDR3 DNA: TGTGCCAGCAGTGTGACAGGGGGGCAAGTAATCCAGAACACTGAAGCTTTCTTT. Its protein product is CASSVTGGQVIQNTEAFF.

The chain employs TRBV10-3 and TRBJ2-7; 10 bases line up with TRBD2. The CDR3 totals 15 residues. CDR1 is ENHRY, CDR2 SYGVKD, per germline. Trimming cost V 4 bases and J 6 bases; bases outside gene matches: 9. The CDR3 here is CAISGSGRAMIEQYF. CDR3 DNA sequence: TGTGCCATCAGTGGAAGCGGGAGGGCCATGATCGAGCAGTACTTC.

This clone was observed a single time. The chain has TRBV6-5 and TRBJ1-1, with D unresolved. CDR1 and CDR2 from the germline V gene are MNHEY and SVGAGI. Trimming removed 5 bases at V and 4 bases at J, with 8 bases between. The CDR3 sequence is 12 residues long. The CDR3 DNA reads TGTGCCAGCAGTCTCGGCCGCACTGAAGCTTTCTTT. Translated: CASSLGRTEAFF.

Details on this clone: Other DNA sequences in the same sample also yield this CDR3. CDR3 in amino acids: CASSSDFTDTQYF. The CDR3 DNA follows: TGTGCCAGCAGCTCTGATTTCACAGATACGCAGTATTTT. This chain connects TRBV11-2 to TRBJ2-3; D not resolved. V was trimmed by 4 bases and J by 2 bases, leaving 7 bases between them. Per germline, CDR1 SGHAT and CDR2 FQNNGV. This CDR3 contains 13 residues.

The sample holds a few counts of this clone. The chain employs TRBV16 and TRBJ1-5, with D hard to call. The germline gives CDR1 KGHSY, CDR2 FQNENV. The V gene lost 4 bases and the J gene lost 6 bases, with 10 bases spanning the gap. This CDR3 region has 13 residues. In nucleotides, the CDR3 is TGTGCCAGCAGCCCGGATCGCGTTCAGCCCCAGCATTTT. The encoded protein is CASSPDRVQPQHF.

The rearrangement links TRBV19 to TRBJ2-1; 12 bases are a match to TRBD2. V trimming: 3 bases; J trimming: 9 bases; junction bases outside the gene matches: 6. There are 15 residues in the CDR3. The germline gives CDR1 LNHDA, CDR2 SQIVND (reference sequence). This chain's CDR3 is CASSIVASGRGEQFF. The CDR3 DNA is TGTGCCAGTAGTATCGTGGCTAGCGGGAGGGGTGAGCAGTTCTTC.

As for this clone: The same CDR3 arises from other DNA sequences in this sample as well. The genes are TRBV19 and TRBJ1-2; TRBD1 is a possible D gene (6 bases). The CDR3 covers 13 residues. V shed 2 bases and J shed 2 bases, with 6 bases lying between them. The germline gives CDR1 LNHDA, CDR2 SQIVND (reference sequence). CDR3 nucleotides: TGTGCCAGTAGTATACAGGGGAACTATGGCTACACCTTC. It encodes CASSIQGNYGYTF.

This clone was seen only a few times. The J gene is TRBJ2-7, the V gene TRBV11-3, with D perhaps TRBD2 (5 bases). The CDR3 has 14 residues. V was trimmed by 1 base and J by 3 bases, leaving 10 bases between them. Germline values: CDR1 SGHNT, CDR2 YENEEA. Here the CDR3 reads CASSLAGNLYEQYF. Here the CDR3 DNA reads TGTGCCAGCAGCTTAGCCGGGAACCTCTACGAGCAGTACTTC.

The chain uses TRBV28 and TRBJ1-1; possibly TRBD1 for D (5 bases). Germline V gene sequence: CDR1 MDHEN, CDR2 SYDVKM. With 5 bases removed from V and 5 bases from J, the gap between germline ends came to 21 bases. The CDR3 totals 16 residues. CDR3 nucleotides: TGTGCCAGCAGTGCCCCCGGGGCGCCGGGGGATACTGAAGCTTTCTTT. This gives the protein CASSAPGAPGDTEAFF.

The chain joins TRBV19 to TRBJ2-2; unclear D gene. Germline V gene lookup returns CDR1 LNHDA and CDR2 SQIVND (reference sequence). The CDR3 consists of 17 residues. Trimming left V 5 bases short and J 8 bases short, with 24 bases between. CDR3 DNA: TGTGCCAGTAGTGCCTATAGGTGGAGTAAAGCAGGTGGGGAGCTGTTTTTT. Translating it yields CASSAYRWSKAGGELFF.

The chain carries TRBV7-9 and TRBJ1-1; TRBD1 might be the D (6 bases). This CDR3 is built from 16 residues. V lost 3 bases, J lost 4 bases, and 18 bases lay in between. Looked up from germline, CDR1 is SEHNR and CDR2 is FQNEAQ (reference sequence). The CDR3 sequence: CASSFSLGARGTEAFF. CDR3 coding DNA: TGTGCCAGCAGCTTTTCTTTGGGGGCGCGGGGCACTGAAGCTTTCTTT.

V gene TRBV7-2 combines with J gene TRBJ1-6; no clear D gene. V lost 0 bases, J lost 0 bases, and 3 bases lay in between. Germline CDR1 reads SGHTA; CDR2 reads FQGNSA. This CDR3 contains 15 residues. As DNA, the CDR3 is TGTGCCAGCAGCTTAGCAAGCTCCTATAATTCACCCCTCCACTTT. Its protein product is CASSLASSYNSPLHF.

The J gene is TRBJ2-5, the V gene TRBV7-9; D uncertain. The CDR3 spans 15 residues. From germline, CDR1 is SEHNR and CDR2 FQNEAQ (reference sequence). V lost 7 bases, J lost 2 bases, and 17 bases lay in between. In nucleotides, the CDR3 is TGTGCCAGCAATACAGACCAGGCGAATCAAGAGACCCAGTACTTC. It specifies CASNTDQANQETQYF.

The genes are TRBV11-2 and TRBJ2-2, with 8 bases fitting TRBD2. Losses at the gene ends were 5 bases for V and 1 base for J; bases not matched to a gene: 6. This CDR3 region has 16 residues. The germline V gene has CDR1 SGHAT and CDR2 FQNNGV. The CDR3 loop reads CASSVTSGMNTGELFF. As DNA, the CDR3 is TGTGCCAGCAGCGTAACTAGCGGAATGAACACCGGGGAGCTGTTTTTT.

The rearrangement joins TRBV7-9 to TRBJ2-1, with a weak D call TRBD2 (6 bases). The germline CDR1 and CDR2 sequences are SEHNR and FQNEAQ (reference sequence). This CDR3 has 12 amino acids. V was cut by 4 bases and J by 9 bases, with 10 bases left in between. This chain's CDR3 is CASSSPGVEQFF. CDR3 bases: TGTGCCAGCAGCTCCCCGGGAGTTGAGCAGTTCTTC.